Listed here are 22 T cell receptor beta chains from one sample, sequenced in a study of response to subunit inactivated influenza vaccine. TCRdb recomputed calls from the RT-PCR reads with MiXCR, one row per CDR3 protein. The sample includes approximately 290,000 distinct CDR3 sequences, about 20% seen only once; the top ten take around 10%. This specimen consisted of PBMCs from blood, obtained approximately 22 months after vaccination. All receptors derive from a man aged 50 to 69 who received an inactivated influenza vaccine.

The chain is built from TRBV3-1 and TRBJ2-7, with a possible D match to TRBD2 (6 bases). Germline V gives CDR1 LGHDT, CDR2 YNNKEL (reference sequence). V gave up 0 bases and J gave up 7 bases, with 13 bases separating them. This CDR3 has 14 residues. The CDR3: CASSQEAGSDEQYF. As DNA, the CDR3 is TGTGCCAGCAGCCAAGAGGCCGGGAGCGATGAGCAGTACTTC.

This clonotype was detected only a few times. This chain joins TRBV4-2 and TRBJ1-6; maybe TRBD1 (5 bases). V was trimmed by 2 bases and J by 10 bases, leaving 12 bases between them. Looked up from germline, CDR1 is LGHNA and CDR2 is YNFKEQ. This CDR3 comprises 14 residues. In DNA, the CDR3 is TGTGCCAGCAGCCAAACAGGATCGGACTCACCCCTCCACTTT. Translation gives CASSQTGSDSPLHF.

The V gene is TRBV19, the J gene TRBJ1-1; 7 positions match TRBD1. V shed 2 bases, J shed 1 base, and the junction held 7 bases outside the gene matches. The V gene's germline CDR1 is LNHDA and CDR2 SQIVND (reference sequence). This CDR3 has 16 residues. For the CDR3, the DNA is TGTGCCAGTAGTATACTACCCGGGACAGCGAACACTGAAGCTTTCTTT. This encodes CASSILPGTANTEAFF.

The chain couples TRBV28 to TRBJ1-4; TRBD1 might be the D (6 bases). V was pared by 6 bases and J by 8 bases, with 19 bases between. CDR1 and CDR2 (germline): MDHEN, SYDVKM. CDR3 length: 15 residues. CDR3 amino acids: CASRTRGGGYEKLFF. The CDR3 nucleotides are TGTGCCAGCAGAACACGAGGGGGGGGATACGAAAAACTGTTTTTT.

This clonotype was counted between two and nine times. The chain employs TRBV7-8 and TRBJ2-5; a weak D match, TRBD2 (6 bases). Per germline, CDR1 SGHVS and CDR2 FQNEAQ. The ends were cut back, 5 bases at V and 9 bases at J, with 19 bases in the middle. This CDR3 contains 14 residues. In nucleotides, the CDR3 is TGTGCCAGCAGCGCTAAGACTAGTCATTATTCCCAGTACTTC. This sequence encodes CASSAKTSHYSQYF.

The sample holds a few counts of this clonotype. The CDR3 reads CASSSVDRANTEAFF. The CDR3 coding sequence is TGTGCCAGCAGTTCCGTGGACAGGGCGAACACTGAAGCTTTCTTT. The chain employs TRBV6-2 or TRBV6-3 and TRBJ1-1, with 8 bases matching TRBD1. Per the germline V gene, CDR1 is MNHEY and CDR2 is SVGEGT. This CDR3 comprises 15 residues. J was trimmed by 1 base and V by 4 bases; bases with no gene match: 5.

This clonotype has more than one count but fewer than ten. The rearrangement joins TRBV2 to TRBJ1-2; D may be TRBD1 (5 bases). The V end was cut by 6 bases, the J end by 4 bases, with 12 bases between. Germline V CDR1 and CDR2: SNHLY, FYNNEI. This CDR3 region has 13 residues. This CDR3 is CASRGGGIYGYTF. CDR3 DNA sequence: TGTGCCAGCAGGGGGGGGGGAATCTATGGCTACACCTTC.

This clonotype was observed a handful of times. J is TRBJ2-6 and V is TRBV24-1, with D perhaps TRBD1 (5 bases). The CDR3 sequence is 16 residues long. Deletions cut 6 bases from V and 0 bases from J, with 11 bases between. The germline V gene has CDR1 KGHDR and CDR2 SFDVKD. The CDR3 reads CATSSVDSSGANVLTF. The CDR3 DNA reads TGTGCCACCAGTAGTGTAGACAGCTCTGGGGCCAACGTCCTGACTTTC.

This clonotype was seen only a few times. The V call is TRBV7-2, the J call TRBJ2-1; D is ambiguous. This CDR3 spans 16 amino acids. CDR1 is SGHTA, CDR2 FQGNSA, per germline. V lost 2 bases and J lost 1, with 12 bases in between. The CDR3 sequence is CASSLSGNPSYNEQFF. DNA for the CDR3: TGTGCCAGCAGCTTAAGTGGTAACCCATCCTACAATGAGCAGTTCTTC.

This clonotype has only a few counts. The chain uses TRBV7-2 and TRBJ2-1; the D call may be TRBD1 or TRBD2 (5 bases each). CDR1 is SGHTA and CDR2 is FQGNSA in the germline V gene. This CDR3 is 15 amino acids long. The V end lost 5 bases, the J end lost 14 bases, and 25 bases lay between the germline ends. In DNA, the CDR3 is TGTGCCAGCAGCCCAGAAGGTGGTGGTGAGGGGTTAAAGTTCTTC. This sequence encodes CASSPEGGGEGLKFF.

This clonotype was observed many times. J is TRBJ2-5 and V is TRBV5-5; 8 bases are shared with TRBD1. The CDR3 runs to 15 residues. In germline, CDR1 is SGHKS, CDR2 YYEKEE (reference sequence). The J segment lost 4 bases and the V segment lost 2 bases, leaving 7 bases of the junction unmatched. Written as DNA, the CDR3 is TGTGCCAGCAGCTTATACAGGGGGGACGGAGAGACCCAGTACTTC. It is translated as CASSLYRGDGETQYF. Looking up the rest from reference TRBV5-5 and TRBJ2-5 gives the full variable domain: DAGVTQSPTHLIKTRGQQVTLRCSPISGHKSVSWYQQVLGQGPQFIFQYYEKEERGRGNFPDRFSARQFPNYSSELNVNALLLGDSALYLCASSLYRGDGETQYFGPGTRLLVL.

This clonotype was detected only a few times. The V gene is TRBV4-3, the J gene TRBJ2-1; 8 positions match TRBD2. Per germline, CDR1 LGHNA and CDR2 YSLEER. V was pared by 0 bases and J by 10 bases, with 8 bases of the junction left unmatched. This CDR3 has 15 amino acids. CDR3 in DNA: TGCGCCAGCAGCCAAGAAACTAGCGGCCTAGCCGAGCAGTTCTTC. As protein: CASSQETSGLAEQFF.

This clonotype showed up just a few times. The gene calls are TRBV7-2 and TRBJ1-6; 7 nucleotides agree with TRBD1. This CDR3 comprises 16 residues. CDR1 is SGHTA and CDR2 is FQGNSA in the germline V gene. Trimming at V came to 4 bases and at J to 8 bases, leaving 11 bases not matched to a gene. CDR3 nucleotides: TGTGCCAGCAGCTATGACGGGGGCAGGGGGGATTCACCCCTCCACTTT. Translation gives CASSYDGGRGDSPLHF.

This clonotype was observed a single time. The chain recombines TRBV10-3 with TRBJ2-5; TRBD2 matches at 11 bases. The CDR3 runs 17 residues. CDR1 is ENHRY and CDR2 is SYGVKD in the germline V gene. The V gene end was trimmed by 10 bases and the J gene end by 5 bases; junction bases not matched to a gene: 18. CDR3 region: CATSLSGRAASRETQYF. CDR3 bases: TGTGCCACTTCCCTTAGCGGGAGGGCCGCCAGCAGGGAGACCCAGTACTTC.

V is TRBV24-1 and J is TRBJ2-1; D possibly corresponds to TRBD2 (5 bases). CDR1 is KGHDR and CDR2 is SFDVKD in the germline V gene. V dropped 2 bases and J dropped 2 bases, with 15 bases sitting between them. CDR3 length: 17 residues. The CDR3 DNA reads TGTGCCACCAGTGATTCCCCGGAGGTCGCGGCCTACAATGAGCAGTTCTTC. Amino acid sequence: CATSDSPEVAAYNEQFF.

This clonotype was seen only a few times. The chain recombines TRBV5-1 with TRBJ1-4, with a weak D call TRBD1 (5 bases). Germline assignment: CDR1 SGHRS and CDR2 YFSETQ. The length of the CDR3 is 14 residues. Trimming removed 4 bases from V and 8 bases from J, with 15 bases in between. The DNA of the CDR3 is TGCGCCAGCAGCACCGGGACCAGAGGGGAAAAACTGTTTTTT. Translated: CASSTGTRGEKLFF.

The chain is built from TRBV12-3 or TRBV12-4 and TRBJ2-7; either TRBD1 or TRBD2 may supply D (5 bases each). The CDR3 is 15 residues long. Trimming cost V 3 bases and J 2 bases, with 14 bases left between them. The CDR3 region has the DNA TGTGCCAGCAGTTTGGATCAGGGACGGACCTACGAGCAGTACTTC. This encodes CASSLDQGRTYEQYF.

This clonotype has a handful of counts. The J gene is TRBJ1-1, the V gene TRBV6-2 or TRBV6-3, with a tentative D call TRBD1 (5 bases). Per germline, CDR1 MNHEY and CDR2 SVGEGT. This CDR3 contains 14 residues. V gave up 6 bases and J gave up 0 bases, with 11 bases separating them. The CDR3 DNA sequence: TGTGCCAGCAGGAGCACAGGCATGAACACTGAAGCTTTCTTT. It yields the protein CASRSTGMNTEAFF.

This clonotype was recorded once. This chain links TRBV10-1 with TRBJ1-2; D gene ambiguous. Germline V gene sequence: CDR1 WNHNN, CDR2 SYGVQD (reference sequence). The germline V and J ends were trimmed by 6 bases and 3 bases, with 14 bases remaining between them. CDR3 length: 14 residues. Here the CDR3 DNA reads TGCGCCAGCAGGGAACAAGATAATTACTATGGCTACACCTTC. It encodes CASREQDNYYGYTF.

This rearrangement joins TRBV7-9 to TRBJ1-1; D is perhaps TRBD1 (6 bases). The CDR3 length is 15 residues. Trimming removed 4 bases from V and 1 base from J, with 13 bases in between. In germline, CDR1 is SEHNR, CDR2 FQNEAQ (reference sequence). In DNA, the CDR3 is TGTGCCAGCAGCTCACTCAGGGGACCGAACACTGAAGCTTTCTTT. Protein sequence: CASSSLRGPNTEAFF.

The chain carries TRBV6-1 and TRBJ1-1; D gene unclear. V dropped 7 bases and J dropped 5 bases, with 14 bases sitting between them. Per germline, CDR1 MNHNS and CDR2 SASEGT. The CDR3 loop spans 13 amino acids. The CDR3: CASKSPVGTEAFF. The CDR3 DNA is TGTGCCAGCAAAAGCCCAGTCGGGACTGAAGCTTTCTTT.

This clonotype turned up a few times. The chain couples TRBV20-1 to TRBJ2-7; D is possibly TRBD2 (6 bases). Per germline, CDR1 DFQATT and CDR2 SNEGSKA (reference sequence). V was clipped by 5 bases and J by 5 bases, with 13 bases between them. The CDR3 has 12 residues. CDR3 coding DNA: TGCAGTGCTGCGGGGTGGGGCGACGAGCAGTACTTC. It encodes CSAAGWGDEQYF.